A selection of T cell receptor beta chains follows, all from one sample in a study of cytomegalovirus exposure and HLA in healthy donors. Using immunoSEQ multiplex PCR, the repertoire was profiled, and TCRdb retains in-frame clones only, with some absent. The sample consists of about 150,000 clones, roughly three quarters of them appearing once. The sample taken for sequencing was PBMCs. These receptors were taken from a woman in her 40s in good health and CMV-seronegative. The CDR3 runs from the conserved cysteine through the conserved F or W. The order of the fields is D gene, J gene, V gene, clone size, CDR3 protein, CDR3 DNA. A D gene is named only where the DNA matches it firmly. Size is omitted from some rows. Given values are once, few, many or a class for expanded clones.

D: TRBD1; J: TRBJ1-1; V: TRBV28; size: NA; CDR3: CASSDRDNTEAFF; DNA: TGTGCCAGCTCGGACAGGGATAACACTGAAGCTTTCTTT
D: NA; J: TRBJ2-7; V: TRBV11-3; size: NA; CDR3: CASSLDSSYEQYF; DNA: TGTGCCAGCAGCTTGGACAGCTCCTACGAGCAGTACTTC
D: NA; J: TRBJ2-1; V: TRBV5-1; size: NA; CDR3: CASSLQGPYNEQFF; DNA: TGCGCCAGCAGCTTGCAGGGGCCCTACAATGAGCAGTTCTTC
D: TRBD1; J: TRBJ2-7; V: TRBV27; size: NA; CDR3: CASRQGGKQYF; DNA: TGTGCCAGCCGACAGGGTGGGAAGCAGTACTTC
D: NA; J: TRBJ1-1; V: TRBV2; size: few; CDR3: CASTKGGAGEAFF; DNA: TGTGCCAGCACCAAGGGGGGGGCGGGTGAAGCTTTCTTT
D: NA; J: TRBJ2-7; V: TRBV7-9; size: NA; CDR3: CASSEEDTRYSYEQYF; DNA: TGTGCCAGCAGCGAAGAGGACACCCGATATTCCTACGAGCAGTACTTC
D: NA; J: TRBJ2-3; V: TRBV6-6; size: NA; CDR3: CASSYSTGLGDTQYF; DNA: TGTGCCAGCAGTTACTCTACAGGGTTAGGAGATACGCAGTATTTT
D: NA; J: TRBJ1-4; V: TRBV2; size: NA; CDR3: CASSEAIRGPNEKLFF; DNA: TGTGCCAGCAGTGAAGCGATCAGGGGTCCTAATGAAAAACTGTTTTTT
D: NA; J: TRBJ1-2; V: TRBV18; size: NA; CDR3: CASSPKGTSGYTF; DNA: TGTGCCAGCTCACCCAAAGGGACAAGCGGCTACACCTTC
D: NA; J: TRBJ2-3; V: TRBV5-4; size: NA; CDR3: CAPGVGGARNADTQYF; DNA: TGTGCCCCGGGGGTGGGGGGGGCGAGGAACGCAGATACGCAGTATTTT
D: NA; J: TRBJ1-1; V: TRBV5-1; size: few; CDR3: CASSLVSVLNTEAFF; DNA: TGCGCCAGCAGCTTGGTGTCAGTGTTGAACACTGAAGCTTTCTTT
D: TRBD1; J: TRBJ1-1; V: TRBV5-4; size: NA; CDR3: CASSSGTGGNTEAFF; DNA: TGTGCCAGCAGCTCCGGGACAGGGGGGAACACTGAAGCTTTCTTT
D: NA; J: TRBJ1-3; V: TRBV11-3; size: NA; CDR3: CASSPGHAAGNTIYF; DNA: TGTGCCAGCAGCCCCGGACACGCAGCAGGAAACACCATATATTTT
D: TRBD1; J: TRBJ1-1; V: TRBV28; size: once; CDR3: CASSSSGQGVSTEAFF; DNA: TGTGCCAGCAGCTCCTCGGGACAGGGCGTTTCCACTGAAGCTTTCTTT
D: TRBD1; J: TRBJ1-1; V: TRBV30; size: NA; CDR3: CAWRQGVGAFF; DNA: TGTGCCTGGAGACAGGGGGTCGGGGCTTTCTTT
D: TRBD1; J: TRBJ1-1; V: TRBV6-4; size: NA; CDR3: CASRRQGGGTEAFF; DNA: TGTGCCAGCAGAAGACAGGGGGGCGGCACTGAAGCTTTCTTT
D: NA; J: TRBJ2-3; V: TRBV4-1; size: NA; CDR3: CASSRGGRPDTQYF; DNA: TGCGCCAGCAGCCGTGGGGGGAGGCCAGATACGCAGTATTTT
D: TRBD2; J: TRBJ2-1; V: TRBV5-6; size: few; CDR3: CASSFGTSGKVGEQFF; DNA: TGTGCCAGCAGCTTTGGGACTAGCGGGAAGGTTGGGGAGCAGTTCTTC
D: TRBD1; J: TRBJ1-4; V: TRBV28; size: once; CDR3: CASSSQTGQGHEKLFF; DNA: TGTGCCAGCAGTTCCCAAACGGGACAGGGTCATGAAAAACTGTTTTTT
D: NA; J: TRBJ2-7; V: TRBV29-1; size: once; CDR3: CSVEGGGSYEQYF; DNA: TGCAGCGTTGAAGGCGGCGGCTCCTACGAGCAGTACTTC
D: TRBD2; J: TRBJ2-7; V: TRBV7-9; size: few; CDR3: CASSLDGGRSAEQYF; DNA: TGTGCCAGCAGCTTAGACGGGGGGAGGTCGGCCGAGCAGTACTTC
D: NA; J: TRBJ1-4; V: TRBV18; size: NA; CDR3: CASSPRTLTEKLFF; DNA: TGTGCCAGCTCACCAAGGACACTGACTGAAAAACTGTTTTTT
D: NA; J: TRBJ2-7; V: TRBV4-1; size: few; CDR3: CASSLLQAPNEQYF; DNA: TGCGCCAGCAGCCTGCTACAGGCCCCCAACGAGCAGTACTTC